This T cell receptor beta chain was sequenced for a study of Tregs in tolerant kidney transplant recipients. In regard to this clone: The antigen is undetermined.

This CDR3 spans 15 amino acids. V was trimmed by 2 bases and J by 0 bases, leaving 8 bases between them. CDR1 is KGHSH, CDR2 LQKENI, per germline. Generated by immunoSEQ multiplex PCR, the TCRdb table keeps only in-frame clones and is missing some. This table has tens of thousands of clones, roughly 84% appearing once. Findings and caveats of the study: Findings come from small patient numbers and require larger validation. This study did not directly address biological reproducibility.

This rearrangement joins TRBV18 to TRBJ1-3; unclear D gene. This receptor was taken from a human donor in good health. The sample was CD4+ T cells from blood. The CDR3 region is CASSPTPSSGNTIYF. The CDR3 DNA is TGTGCCAGCTCACCAACACCGAGCTCTGGAAACACCATATATTTT. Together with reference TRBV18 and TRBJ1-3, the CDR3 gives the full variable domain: NAGVMQNPRHLVRRRGQEARLRCSPMKGHSHVYWYRQLPEEGLKFMVYLQKENIIDESGMPKERFSAEFPKEGPSILRIQQVVRGDSAAYFCASSPTPSSGNTIYFGEGSWLTVV.